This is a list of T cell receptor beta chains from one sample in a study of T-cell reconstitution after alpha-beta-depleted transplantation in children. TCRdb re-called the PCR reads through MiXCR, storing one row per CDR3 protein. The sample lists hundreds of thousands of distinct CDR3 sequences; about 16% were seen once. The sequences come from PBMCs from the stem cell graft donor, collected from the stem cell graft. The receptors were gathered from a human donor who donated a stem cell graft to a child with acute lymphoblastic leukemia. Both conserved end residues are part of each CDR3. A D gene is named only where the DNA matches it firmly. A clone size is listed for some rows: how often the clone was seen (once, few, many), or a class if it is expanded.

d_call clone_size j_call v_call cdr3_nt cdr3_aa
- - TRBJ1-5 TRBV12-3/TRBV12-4 TGTGCCAGCAGTCTCGGGACATACTATCAGCCCCAGCATTTT CASSLGTYYQPQHF
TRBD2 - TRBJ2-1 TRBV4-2 TGTGCCAGCAGCCAAGATAGGGTAGCGGGATACAATGAGCAGTTCTTC CASSQDRVAGYNEQFF
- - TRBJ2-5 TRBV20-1 TGCAGTGCTAACCACCTGGGGGGGACCCAGTACTTC CSANHLGGTQYF
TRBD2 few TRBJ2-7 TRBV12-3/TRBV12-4 TGTGCCAGCACCGGGACTAGCGGCGAGCAGTACTTC CASTGTSGEQYF
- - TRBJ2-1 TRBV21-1 TGTGCCAGCACGAGTCACCTCCGTGCGGGAGGAAAGTTCTTC CASTSHLRAGGKFF
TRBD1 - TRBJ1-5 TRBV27 TGTGCCAGCAGGTCCGACGGGGACAGAGATCAGCCCCAGCATTTT CASRSDGDRDQPQHF
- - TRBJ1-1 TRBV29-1 TGCAGCTATTTAGGGGGCACTGAAGCTTTCTTT CSYLGGTEAFF
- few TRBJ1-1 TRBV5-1 TGCGCCAGCCGCCCGGCATTGTACACTGAAGCTTTCTTT CASRPALYTEAFF
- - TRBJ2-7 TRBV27 TGTGCCAGCAGTTTATCGGCGACAGGCCTCTACGAGCAGTACTTC CASSLSATGLYEQYF
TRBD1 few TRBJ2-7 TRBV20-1 TGCAGTGCTAGAGTACAGGGGACCTACGAGCAGTACTTC CSARVQGTYEQYF
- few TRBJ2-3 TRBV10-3 TGTGCCATCAGTGAGGCATCCACAGATACGCAGTATTTT CAISEASTDTQYF
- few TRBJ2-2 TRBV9 TGTGCCAGCAGCGTAGCTACTCCAGCGGACGGGGAGCTGTTTTTT CASSVATPADGELFF
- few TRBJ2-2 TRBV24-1 TGTGCCACCAGTGATCCCTCCCGCCACGGGGAGCTGTTTTTT CATSDPSRHGELFF
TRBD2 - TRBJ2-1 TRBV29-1 TGCAGCGTTGGGGGACTAGCGGAATTTACCACCTACAATGAGCAGTTCTTC CSVGGLAEFTTYNEQFF
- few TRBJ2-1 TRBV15 TGTGCCACCAGCAGAAACTCTTTTGGGACTTCCAATGAGCAGTTCTTC CATSRNSFGTSNEQFF
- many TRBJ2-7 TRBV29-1 TGCAGCGTTGGCTCCTACGAGCAGTACTTC CSVGSYEQYF
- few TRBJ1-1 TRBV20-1 TGCAGTGCCGCACAGGGCTATAGTGAAGCTTTCTTT CSAAQGYSEAFF
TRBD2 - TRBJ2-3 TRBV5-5 TGTGCCAGCGTCCCACCCGACCGAGGCGGGAGGTCCACAGATACGCAGTATTTT CASVPPDRGGRSTDTQYF
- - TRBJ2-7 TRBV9 TGTGCCAGCAGCGTAGCCCCCGCCTACGAGCAGTACTTC CASSVAPAYEQYF
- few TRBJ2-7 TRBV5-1 TGCGCCAGCAGCCGGACGGGACTCCGATCCTACGAGCAGTACTTC CASSRTGLRSYEQYF
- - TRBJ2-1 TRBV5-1 TGCGCCAGCACCCGGGGGACCTCCTACAATGAGCAGTTCTTC CASTRGTSYNEQFF
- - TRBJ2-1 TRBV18 TGTGCCAGCTCACTGTCCATCGAGGGCTACAATGAGCAGTTCTTC CASSLSIEGYNEQFF
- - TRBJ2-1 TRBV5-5 TGTGCCAGCAGCTTGGTGTCTAGATCCTACAATGAGCAGTTCTTC CASSLVSRSYNEQFF
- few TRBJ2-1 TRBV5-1 TGCGCCAGCAGCTTTAACTACCCCCTGGGTGAGCAGTTCTTC CASSFNYPLGEQFF
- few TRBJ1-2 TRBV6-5 TGTGCCAGCAGTTACTCCCTTAGGGTGGCCCTGTATGGCTACACCTTC CASSYSLRVALYGYTF
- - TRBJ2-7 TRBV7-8 TGTGCCAGCAGCTTAGTAACAGGGTCTTGGTACGAGCAGTACTTC CASSLVTGSWYEQYF
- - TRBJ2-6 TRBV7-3 TGTGCCAGCAGCTGGGGGTTCGGCGGGGCCAACGTCCTGACTTTC CASSWGFGGANVLTF
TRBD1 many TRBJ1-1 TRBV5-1 TGCGCCAGCAACACCGGGACAGGGGGGGAGACTGAAGCTTTCTTT CASNTGTGGETEAFF
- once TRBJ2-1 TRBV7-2 TGTGCCAGCAGCTTAGCCCCGGCCAGAGTGAAATCATACAATGAGCAGTTCTTC CASSLAPARVKSYNEQFF
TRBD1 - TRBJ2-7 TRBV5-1 TGCGCCAGCAGCCCATTACCAAATTCGGACAGGGGGAGTTTCTACGAGCAGTACTTC CASSPLPNSDRGSFYEQYF
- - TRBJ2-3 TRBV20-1 TGCAGTGCTAGAGACCCAGCGTTAAAATTCAGAGATACGCAGTATTTT CSARDPALKFRDTQYF
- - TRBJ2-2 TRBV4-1 TGCGCCAGCAGCCACATTAACACCGGGGAGCTGTTTTTT CASSHINTGELFF
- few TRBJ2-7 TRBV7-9 TGTGCCAGCAGCTTAGAAGAATGGGACTACGAGCAGTACTTC CASSLEEWDYEQYF
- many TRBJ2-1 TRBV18 TGTGCCAGCTCACAACGGCCGGGCAGGGGTAGCGGACAGTCCTACAATGAGCAGTTCTTC CASSQRPGRGSGQSYNEQFF
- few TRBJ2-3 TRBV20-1 TGCAGTGCTCGCCAAACGGATTCAGATACGCAGTATTTT CSARQTDSDTQYF
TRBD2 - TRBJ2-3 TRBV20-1 TGCAGTGCTCCCGTAAGCGGGAGGGATCGTATCACAGATACGCAGTATTTT CSAPVSGRDRITDTQYF
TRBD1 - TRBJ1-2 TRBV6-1 TGTGCCAGCAGCGCGGACAGGCGTAACTATGGCTACACCTTC CASSADRRNYGYTF
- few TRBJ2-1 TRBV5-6 TGTGCCAGCAGCGCCGACTCCAATGAGCAGTTCTTC CASSADSNEQFF
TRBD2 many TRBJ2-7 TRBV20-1 TGCAGTGCTCCCGGGACTAACTCCTACGAGCAGTACTTC CSAPGTNSYEQYF
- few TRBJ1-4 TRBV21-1 TGTGCCAGCAGCGACCAACCGGGACAGGGAACGACTAATGAAAAACTGTTTTTT CASSDQPGQGTTNEKLFF
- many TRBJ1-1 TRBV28 TGTGCCAGCAGTTTATTCGGCAGGGCAAGTGTTACTGAAGCTTTCTTT CASSLFGRASVTEAFF
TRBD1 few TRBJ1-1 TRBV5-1 TGCGCCAGCAGCCATCGGACAGGGGGGGAAGCCGAAGCTTTCTTT CASSHRTGGEAEAFF
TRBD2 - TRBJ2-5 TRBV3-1 TGTGCCAGCAGCCAAGTCTCGACTAGCGAGGAAGAGACCCAGTACTTC CASSQVSTSEEETQYF
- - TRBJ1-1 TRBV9 TGTGCCAGCAGTACAGCCCTGGGGAACACTGAAGCTTTCTTT CASSTALGNTEAFF
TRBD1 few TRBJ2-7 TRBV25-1 TGTGCCAGCAGAAGGGGACAGGGCTCCTACGAGCAGTACTTC CASRRGQGSYEQYF
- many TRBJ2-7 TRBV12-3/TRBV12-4 TGTGCCAGCAGTTTAAGTATCTACGAGCAGTACTTC CASSLSIYEQYF
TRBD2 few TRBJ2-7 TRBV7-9 TGTGCCAGCAGCACCCCCTCTAGCGGGAAGGCCCCCTACGAGCAGTACTTC CASSTPSSGKAPYEQYF
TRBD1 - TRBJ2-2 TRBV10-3 TGTGCCATCAGTGAAAGGGGGCCCGGCGGGGAGCTGTTTTTT CAISERGPGGELFF
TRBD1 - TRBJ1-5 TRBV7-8 TGTGCCAGCAGCTTAGGGAGGACAGGGAGAAATCAGCCCCAGCATTTT CASSLGRTGRNQPQHF
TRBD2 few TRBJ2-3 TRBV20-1 TGCAGTGCTAGTTGGATACTAGCGTTGTCCACAGATACGCAGTATTTT CSASWILALSTDTQYF
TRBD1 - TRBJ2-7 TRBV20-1 TGCAGTGCTAGAGTACAGGGGGACGAGCAGTACTTC CSARVQGDEQYF
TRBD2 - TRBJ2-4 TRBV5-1 TGCGCCAGCAGCTTGGTGGTAGCGGGAGGAGGAAACATTCAGTACTTC CASSLVVAGGGNIQYF
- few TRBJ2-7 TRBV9 TGTGCCAGCAGCGCACGACCGGGACAAGGCTACGAGCAGTACTTC CASSARPGQGYEQYF
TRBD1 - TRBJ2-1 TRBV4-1 TGCGCCAGCAGCCACTGGACAGGGCCCAATGAGCAGTTCTTC CASSHWTGPNEQFF
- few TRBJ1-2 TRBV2 TGTGCCAGCAGTGGGTACGGCGGAACCTATGGCTACACCTTC CASSGYGGTYGYTF
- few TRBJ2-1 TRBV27 TGTGCCAGCAGTTTGGCGGCGAACCATGAGCAGTTCTTC CASSLAANHEQFF